The 6 T cell receptor beta chains given below trace back to one sample, sequenced in a study of T cell repertoires in cytomegalovirus infection. TCRdb called the reads again in MiXCR, with one record for every CDR3 protein. The sample consists of 250,000 or so distinct CDR3 sequences, about a sixth of them appearing once. The sample was CD8+ T cells from PBMCs. These receptors all stem from a human donor in good health (CMV status not recorded). Some clones in this sample may be carry-over from other donors' samples.

This clonotype has just a few counts. This chain uses TRBV29-1 with TRBJ2-7; D is uncertain. This CDR3 spans 10 amino acids. The germline V gene has CDR1 SQVTM and CDR2 ANQGSEA. Between the trimmed V and J ends, which lost 6 bases and 7 bases, there was a span of 10 bases. This chain's CDR3 is CSVKEVEQYF. Written as DNA, the CDR3 is TGCAGCGTGAAAGAAGTAGAGCAGTACTTC.

This clonotype has just a few counts. V and J are TRBV20-1 and TRBJ2-3, with 7 bases lining up with TRBD2. There are 15 residues in the CDR3. The V gene end was trimmed by 4 bases and the J gene end by 4 bases; junction bases not matched to a gene: 11. The germline gives CDR1 DFQATT, CDR2 SNEGSKA (reference sequence). The DNA for the CDR3 is TGCAGTGCTATCCCCCGGGACTACGTATCAGATACGCAGTATTTT. It codes for CSAIPRDYVSDTQYF.

The chain carries TRBV27 and TRBJ2-7; D perhaps matches TRBD1 (7 bases). CDR3 length equals 15 residues. Germline assignment: CDR1 MNHEY and CDR2 SMNVEV (reference sequence). Deletions cut 6 bases from V and 3 bases from J, with 18 bases between. The CDR3 here is CASSLGGRGSYEQYF. The CDR3 coding sequence is TGTGCCAGCAGCCTAGGGGGCCGGGGGAGCTACGAGCAGTACTTC.

This clonotype was seen a handful of times. V gene TRBV20-1 combines with J gene TRBJ2-7; 9 bases are a match to TRBD2. V shed 3 bases, J shed 7 bases, and the junction held 10 bases outside the gene matches. The CDR3 is made up of 14 amino acids. CDR1 and CDR2 (germline): DFQATT, SNEGSKA (reference sequence). The CDR3 nucleotides read TGCAGTGCTAGTCTGGCGAGCGGGGGGTGGGAGCAGTACTTC. This codes for CSASLASGGWEQYF.

There are a few counts of this clonotype. The genes are TRBV6-2 or TRBV6-3 and TRBJ1-1; D remains unclear. Germline assignment: CDR1 MNHEY and CDR2 SVGEGT. V lost 6 bases and J 0 bases, leaving 8 bases between the germline ends. There are 13 residues in the CDR3. CDR3 residues: CASRSFLNTEAFF. The CDR3 coding sequence is TGTGCCAGCAGGAGTTTCCTGAACACTGAAGCTTTCTTT.

For the CDR3, the DNA is TGCGCCAGCAGCCCCTACGCGGCCAGGGAGCAGTACTTC. It translates to CASSPYAAREQYF. The J gene is TRBJ2-7, the V gene TRBV4-3; D not certain. The CDR3 covers 13 residues. Germline V lookup: CDR1 LGHNA, CDR2 YSLEER. V lost 4 bases and J 7 bases, leaving 14 bases between the germline ends.